This entry is about one T cell receptor beta chain. Amplified TCR beta CDR3 regions came from RNA transcripts. During a first-round RT-PCR of the TCR CDR3, the HTBI primer set was used. TCRdb ran MiXCR on the multiplex PCR reads and lists one entry per CDR3 protein. Here the sample spans about 560,000 distinct CDR3 sequences, 16% being singletons. These data come from a study of T cells in Graves' hyperthyroidism and ophthalmopathy. The CDR3 extends over 13 amino acids. CDR1 SGHTA and CDR2 FQGNSA come from the germline V gene. Trimming removed 4 bases from V and 7 bases from J, with 14 bases in between.

Sequenced: blood. This TCR was recovered from a woman aged 18-35 years with Graves' hyperthyroidism. The chain combines TRBV7-2 with TRBJ2-7; tentative D call: TRBD2 (5 bases). CDR3 in amino acids: CASSSHPLAEQYF. Here the CDR3 DNA reads TGTGCCAGCAGCTCCCACCCCCTAGCTGAGCAGTACTTC.